A selection of T cell receptor beta chains follows, all from one sample in a study of blood T cell repertoires in COVID-19. Here immunoSEQ multiplex PCR was the method, and the copy in TCRdb shows in-frame clones only, minus some. The data show roughly 75,000 clones, roughly 83% seen once. Specimen: peripheral blood. These TCRs come from a man aged 70-80 years with acute or convalescent COVID-19. The CDR3 runs from the conserved cysteine through the conserved F or W. D genes are given only for firm matches. Not every row has a clone size; where given, it reads once, few, many or a size class.

>TRBD1|TRBV15|NA|TRBJ1-4
CATSKDRGTNEKLFF
>TRBD2|TRBV24-1|NA|TRBJ2-1
CATRGGKANYNEQFF
>NA|TRBV5-4|once|TRBJ1-5
CASSREGYNQPQHF
>TRBD1|TRBV7-9|few|TRBJ1-1
CASTHLSQGGYTEAFF
>TRBD2|TRBV19|NA|TRBJ2-1
CASSPNGLGRGDEQFF
>NA|TRBV6-1|NA|TRBJ2-3
CASSEAPGSADTQYF
>TRBD2|TRBV29-1|few|TRBJ2-1
CSVGLAGDEQFF
>NA|TRBV10-1|NA|TRBJ2-3
CASSGGDTQYF
>NA|TRBV30|NA|TRBJ1-1
CAWSSGMNTEAFF
>NA|TRBV5-4|NA|TRBJ2-5
CASSLGGRAQETQYF
>TRBD2|TRBV5-6|few|TRBJ2-4
CASNTVAGVNIQYF
>NA|TRBV5-1|NA|TRBJ1-4
CASKLDTNEKLFF
>NA|TRBV21-1|NA|TRBJ1-2
CASSQTPGPPINYGYTF
>NA|TRBV4-1|NA|TRBJ2-7
CASSQDPSGAYEQYF
>NA|TRBV9|NA|TRBJ2-6
CASSRGISLSGANVLTF
>NA|TRBV5-4|NA|TRBJ1-1
CASSTGLGVNTEAFF
>TRBD1|TRBV2|NA|TRBJ1-5
CASSSSGTGGVGGNQPQHF
>NA|TRBV4-1|few|TRBJ1-1
CASSQDWSGTAEAFF
>NA|TRBV5-1|NA|TRBJ1-5
CASSLATGSNQPQHF
>NA|TRBV6-5|few|TRBJ1-2
CASSSYTYYGYTF
>TRBD2|TRBV30|NA|TRBJ2-1
CAWSLGGRIFEQFF
>NA|TRBV9|NA|TRBJ1-2
CASSPAATGWNYGYTF
>NA|TRBV7-2|NA|TRBJ1-2
CASSPRVGREANGYTF
>NA|TRBV19|NA|TRBJ1-1
CASSARQTNTEAFF
>NA|TRBV6-1|NA|TRBJ1-2
CASSELVGQGNYGGYTF
>TRBD1|TRBV24-1|NA|TRBJ2-1
CATSDPSSGTGRANEQFF
>NA|TRBV27|NA|TRBJ1-2
CASSLQATNYGYTF
>TRBD2|TRBV6-8|few|TRBJ2-2
CASSYSILAGNTGELFF
>NA|TRBV7-8|NA|TRBJ1-2
CASSLAGADNYGYTF
>NA|TRBV7-3|NA|TRBJ1-2
CASSQGQTGRPGYTF
>NA|TRBV24-1|NA|TRBJ2-3
CATSVGFGSDTQYF
>NA|TRBV20-1|NA|TRBJ2-7
CSASSWGQSSYEQYF
>TRBD1|TRBV5-1|few|TRBJ1-6
CASSRRTGVESPLHF
>NA|TRBV4-1|NA|TRBJ2-7
CASSHHIAPGPHEQYF
>NA|TRBV24-1|NA|TRBJ1-4
CATSVSNEKLFF
>TRBD1|TRBV5-1|NA|TRBJ1-1
CASSLGTGKDTEAFF
>NA|TRBV3-1/TRBV3-2|NA|TRBJ2-3
CASSPSRAGGQYF
>TRBD1|TRBV5-4|NA|TRBJ1-1
CASSRPGTAEAFF
>TRBD2|TRBV19|NA|TRBJ2-2
CASSTLAGGAGELFF
>TRBD1|TRBV2|few|TRBJ1-5
CASRDRASNQPQHF